This T cell receptor (beta chain) was identified in a study of shared clonotypes between healthy human individuals. Findings of the study overall: Clonotypes shared by all four sorted-subset donors had higher generation probabilities than non-shared clonotypes.

Each subset's genomic DNA was shared equally among a number of immunoSEQ plates. TCRdb's table, derived via immunoSEQ multiplex PCR, lists solely in-frame clones and lacks some. Of millions of clones in the sample, about 93% are singletons; the top ten hold more than 1.5%. Terminally differentiated effector memory CD45RA+ cells were excluded from the naive CD8 cells, which were CD45RO-negative and positively selected for CCR7. Concerning this clone: Its specificity is not known.

This CDR3 is 15 amino acids long. The germline V gene encodes CDR1 SGHVS and CDR2 FQNEAQ. V trimming: 4 bases; J trimming: 1 base; junction bases outside the gene matches: 5. The chain is built from TRBV7-8 and TRBJ2-3, with TRBD1 identical over 7 bases. The sample taken for sequencing was naive CD8+ T cells from PBMCs. This TCR was recovered from a man aged 18-30 years in good health. Some clones in this sample may be carry-over from other donors' samples. The CDR3 region has the DNA TGTGCCAGCAGCTCAAACAGGGGAGGCACAGATACGCAGTATTTT. This gives the protein CASSSNRGGTDTQYF.